This T cell receptor beta chain was captured in a study of graft-versus-host responses after intestinal transplantation. Study context: Following induction with anti-thymocyte globulin, all recipients were given tacrolimus and steroids for about three years. Study-wide results and caveats: Allografts from individuals with graft-donor T cell macrochimerism displayed high graft-versus-host to host-versus-graft clonal ratios. Early post-transplant HvG declines showed an association with peak circulating GvH clone levels. GvH clones appeared in recipient marrow, some first in ileum or blood.

In the case of this clone: Its antigen is unknown.

The CDR3 is 14 amino acids. Germline V lookup: CDR1 GTSNPN, CDR2 SVGIG (reference sequence). The V gene lost 0 bases and the J gene lost 8 bases, with 16 bases spanning the gap. Data came from immunoSEQ multiplex PCR; TCRdb stores just in-frame clones and leaves some out. The table shows about 130,000 clones, with 92% occurring only once. The sequence was obtained from a human donor who received an intestinal transplant. The gene calls are TRBV30 and TRBJ1-2; perhaps TRBD1 as D (5 bases). The input for sequencing was unstimulated CD4+ T cells sorted from spleen or lymph node cells, taken before intestinal transplant. CDR3 loop: CAWSVLGQGGGYTF. The CDR3, as DNA: TGTGCCTGGAGTGTACTAGGGCAGGGAGGAGGCTACACCTTC. The full variable domain, in which reference TRBV30 and TRBJ1-2 provide the parts outside the CDR3, is SQTIHQWPATLVQPVGSPLSLECTVEGTSNPNLYWYRQAAGRGLQLLFYSVGIGQISSEVPQNLSASRPQDRQFILSSKKLLLSDSGFYLCAWSVLGQGGGYTFGSGTRLTVV.